These 17 T cell receptor beta chains came from one sample sequenced in a study of T cell responses to AZD1222 COVID-19 vaccine. The assay was immunoSEQ multiplex PCR, and TCRdb's table has in-frame clones only and misses some. The repertoire consists of some 130,000 clones, with roughly 90% occurring once and the leading ten covering about 6%. The sequenced sample was peripheral blood, obtained on day 0 of AZD1222 vaccination. These receptors originate from an adult in good health.

J is TRBJ2-7 and V is TRBV14; TRBD2 matches at 13 bases. Germline lookup yields CDR1 SGHDN and CDR2 FVKESK. The CDR3 runs 15 residues. The V segment lost 1 base and the J segment 7 bases; nucleotides outside the gene matches: 4. In nucleotides, the CDR3 is TGTGCCAGCAGCCAAGGGACTAGCGGGAGTCAAGAGCAGTACTTC. The encoded protein is CASSQGTSGSQEQYF.

This chain joins TRBV18 and TRBJ1-4; no firm D call. Germline V lookup: CDR1 KGHSH, CDR2 LQKENI. The length of the CDR3 is 14 residues. The V end was cut by 6 bases, the J end by 8 bases, with 16 bases between. CDR3 sequence (DNA): TGTGCCAGCTCTCGAACGGAACTGGGGGAAAAACTGTTTTTT. Amino acid sequence: CASSRTELGEKLFF.

V gene TRBV24-1 combines with J gene TRBJ1-5; unclear D gene. V dropped 8 bases and J dropped 4 bases, with 8 bases sitting between them. Germline assignment: CDR1 KGHDR and CDR2 SFDVKD. This CDR3 is built from 12 residues. The CDR3 reads CATTDGNQPQHF. The CDR3 DNA follows: TGTGCCACCACGGACGGAAATCAGCCCCAGCATTTT.

The count of this clone is one. This sequence joins TRBV30 and TRBJ1-3; D gene unclear. CDR1 is GTSNPN and CDR2 is SVGIG in the germline V gene (reference sequence). V was trimmed by 4 bases and J by 1 base, leaving 20 bases between them. The CDR3 length is 17 residues. CDR3 protein: CAWTRGSGWGSGNTIYF. CDR3 DNA sequence: TGTGCCTGGACTCGTGGGTCCGGTTGGGGATCTGGAAACACCATATATTTT.

This chain joins TRBV30 and TRBJ1-2; D unresolved. V lost 2 bases and J lost 4, with 11 bases in between. Germline V CDR1 and CDR2: GTSNPN, SVGIG (reference sequence). The CDR3 totals 13 residues. The CDR3 bases are TGTGCCTGGAGTCTCGGGCGGATCTATGGCTACACCTTC. Its protein product is CAWSLGRIYGYTF.

V and J are TRBV7-2 and TRBJ2-3; 9 nucleotides align to TRBD2. The V gene's germline CDR1 is SGHTA and CDR2 FQGNSA. The CDR3 is 15 amino acids. V shed 1 base, J shed 10 bases, and the junction held 9 bases outside the gene matches. The CDR3 DNA follows: TGTGCCAGCAGCTTAGACCTAGCGGGGTCAAGGGCGCAGTATTTT. This sequence encodes CASSLDLAGSRAQYF.

The J gene is TRBJ2-7, the V gene TRBV6-5; D gene ambiguous. The CDR3 consists of 12 residues. Germline CDR1 is MNHEY and CDR2 is SVGAGI. Deletions cut 9 bases from V and 3 bases from J, with 12 bases between. CDR3 DNA: TGTGCCAGTGGGTTGGACCACTACGAGCAGTACTTC. Its translation is CASGLDHYEQYF.

Here the CDR3 DNA reads TGTGCCATCAGTGGCGGCTCTGGGGCCAACGTCCTGACTTTC. This codes for CAISGGSGANVLTF. The chain employs TRBV10-3 and TRBJ2-6; D unresolved. The CDR3 is 14 residues long. Germline V gene sequence: CDR1 ENHRY, CDR2 SYGVKD. Trimming took 4 bases from V and 0 from J, leaving 4 bases between them.

The chain carries TRBV6-2 or TRBV6-3 and TRBJ2-7; D is possibly TRBD2 (5 bases). CDR1 and CDR2 (germline): MNHEY, SVGEGT. V lost 4 bases, J lost 0 bases, and 10 bases lay in between. There are 14 residues in the CDR3. In DNA, the CDR3 is TGTGCCAGCAGTTCGGGCGGGTTCTCCTACGAGCAGTACTTC. This translates into CASSSGGFSYEQYF.

This chain links TRBV9 with TRBJ2-3; TRBD1 is a possible D gene (6 bases). Per germline, CDR1 SGDLS and CDR2 YYNGEE. The CDR3 is 14 amino acids. The ends were cut back, 0 bases at V and 3 bases at J, with 8 bases in the middle. CDR3 bases: TGTGCCAGCAGCGTAGTAGGGGGAACAGATACGCAGTATTTT. It is translated as CASSVVGGTDTQYF.

The J gene is TRBJ2-3, the V gene TRBV5-1; D perhaps matches TRBD1 (5 bases). V was clipped by 0 bases and J by 1 base, with 12 bases between them. The CDR3 consists of 16 residues. CDR1 is SGHRS, CDR2 YFSETQ, per germline. CDR3 DNA: TGCGCCAGCAGCTTGGAAGTGGCCAGGGGCACAGATACGCAGTATTTT. Translating it yields CASSLEVARGTDTQYF.

The rearrangement joins TRBV10-3 to TRBJ2-1; either TRBD1 or TRBD2 may supply D (7 bases each). The length of the CDR3 is 18 residues. CDR1 and CDR2 from the germline V gene are ENHRY and SYGVKD. V gave up 2 bases and J gave up 3 bases, with 20 bases separating them. This chain's CDR3 is CAISEVEGSGTDYNEQFF. The CDR3 region has the DNA TGTGCCATCAGTGAGGTCGAGGGGAGCGGGACAGACTACAATGAGCAGTTCTTC.

V gene TRBV9 combines with J gene TRBJ2-2, with 9 bases identical to TRBD2. Trimming cost V 0 bases and J 4 bases; bases outside gene matches: 4. The germline V gene encodes CDR1 SGDLS and CDR2 YYNGEE. CDR3 size: 16 residues. This chain's CDR3 is CASSVGREGFTGELFF. The DNA for the CDR3 is TGTGCCAGCAGCGTAGGGCGGGAGGGTTTCACCGGGGAGCTGTTTTTT.

The chain combines TRBV19 with TRBJ1-2, with D possibly TRBD1 on 6 matching bases. Trimming shortened V by 4 bases and J by 2 bases, and 17 bases separated the two germline ends. CDR1 LNHDA and CDR2 SQIVND come from the germline V gene (reference sequence). This CDR3 has 16 residues. CDR3 amino acids: CASSTNGLQGNYGYTF. For the CDR3, the DNA is TGTGCCAGTAGTACCAATGGCCTTCAGGGGAACTATGGCTACACCTTC.

The chain employs TRBV7-9 and TRBJ1-3, with unresolved D. The V gene's germline CDR1 is SEHNR and CDR2 FQNEAQ (reference sequence). The V gene lost 8 bases and the J gene lost 4 bases, with 9 bases spanning the gap. The CDR3 length is 12 residues. CDR3 nucleotide sequence: TGTGCCAGCGGAAGGGCCGGAAACACCATATATTTT. Its translation: CASGRAGNTIYF.

The rearrangement links TRBV6-5 to TRBJ1-2; 9 bases are shared with TRBD1. The germline gives CDR1 MNHEY, CDR2 SVGAGI. CDR3 length equals 15 residues. Unmatched junction bases numbered 10, after V lost 7 bases and J lost 4 bases. DNA for the CDR3: TGTGCCAGCAAGATCACAGGGGGCCAGGGCTATGGCTACACCTTC. It is translated as CASKITGGQGYGYTF.

This sequence joins TRBV2 and TRBJ1-4, with D unresolved. The CDR3 length is 15 residues. V was cut by 5 bases and J by 7 bases, with 17 bases left in between. CDR1 is SNHLY, CDR2 FYNNEI, per germline. The CDR3 DNA is TGTGCCAGCAGTCCCGGCGTGGGTGGGCGTGAAAAACTGTTTTTT. Translation: CASSPGVGGREKLFF.